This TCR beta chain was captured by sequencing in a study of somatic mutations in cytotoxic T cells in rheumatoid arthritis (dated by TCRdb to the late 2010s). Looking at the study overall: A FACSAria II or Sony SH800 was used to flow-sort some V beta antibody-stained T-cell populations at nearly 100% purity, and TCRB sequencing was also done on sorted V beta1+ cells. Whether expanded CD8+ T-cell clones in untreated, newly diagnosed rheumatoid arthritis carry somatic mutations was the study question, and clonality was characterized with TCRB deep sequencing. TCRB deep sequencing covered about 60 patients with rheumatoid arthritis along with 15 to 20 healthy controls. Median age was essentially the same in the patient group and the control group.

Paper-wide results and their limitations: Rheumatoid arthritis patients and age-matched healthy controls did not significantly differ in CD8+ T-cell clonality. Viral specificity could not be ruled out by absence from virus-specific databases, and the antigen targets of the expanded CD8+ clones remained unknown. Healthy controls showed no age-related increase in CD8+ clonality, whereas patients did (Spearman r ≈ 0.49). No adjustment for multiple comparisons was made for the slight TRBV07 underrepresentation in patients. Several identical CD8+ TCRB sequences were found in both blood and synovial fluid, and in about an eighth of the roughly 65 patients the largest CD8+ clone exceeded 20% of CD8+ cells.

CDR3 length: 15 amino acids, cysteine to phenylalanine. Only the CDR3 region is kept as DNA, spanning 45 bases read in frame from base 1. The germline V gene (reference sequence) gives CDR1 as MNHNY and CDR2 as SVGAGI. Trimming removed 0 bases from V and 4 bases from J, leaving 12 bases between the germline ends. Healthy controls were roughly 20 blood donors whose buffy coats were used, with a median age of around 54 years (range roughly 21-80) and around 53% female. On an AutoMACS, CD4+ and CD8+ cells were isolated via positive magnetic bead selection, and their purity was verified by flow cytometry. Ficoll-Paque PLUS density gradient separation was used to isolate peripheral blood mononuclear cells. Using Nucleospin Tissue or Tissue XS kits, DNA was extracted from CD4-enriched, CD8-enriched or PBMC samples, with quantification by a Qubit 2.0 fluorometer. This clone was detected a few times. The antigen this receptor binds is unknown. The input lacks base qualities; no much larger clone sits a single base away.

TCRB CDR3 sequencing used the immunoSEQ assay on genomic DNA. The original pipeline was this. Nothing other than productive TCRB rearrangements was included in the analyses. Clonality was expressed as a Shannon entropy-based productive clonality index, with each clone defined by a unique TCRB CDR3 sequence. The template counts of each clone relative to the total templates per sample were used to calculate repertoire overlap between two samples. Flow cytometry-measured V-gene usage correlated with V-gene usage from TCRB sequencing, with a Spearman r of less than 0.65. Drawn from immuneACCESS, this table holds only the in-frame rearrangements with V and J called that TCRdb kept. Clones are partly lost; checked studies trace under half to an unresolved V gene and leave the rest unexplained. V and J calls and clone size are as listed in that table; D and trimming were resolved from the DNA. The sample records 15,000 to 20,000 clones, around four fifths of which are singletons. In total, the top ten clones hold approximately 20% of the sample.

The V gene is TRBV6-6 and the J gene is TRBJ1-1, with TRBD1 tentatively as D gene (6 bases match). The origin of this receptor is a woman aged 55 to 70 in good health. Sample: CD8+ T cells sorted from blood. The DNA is TGTGCCAGCAGTTACTCTGGGGGCGGTGTCACTGAAGCTTTCTTT. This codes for CASSYSGGGVTEAFF.